This T cell receptor beta chain was sequenced for a study of T cell clusters in autoimmune cytopenias. Study-wide context: Per sample, median TRB depth was around 50,000 reads, yielding a median roughly 2,200 distinct clonotypes. Whole-study findings and limits: TRB repertoire shifts in secondary cytopenia and chronic lymphocytic leukemia mostly reflected lymphoma, not autoimmunity. Physiological T cell clusters of healthy donors were apparently absent in primary autoimmune cytopenia patients. Comparing secondary cytopenia with chronic lymphocytic leukemia showed no cluster-lack signature, apparently masked by lymphoma repertoire.

Looked up from germline, CDR1 is KGHSH and CDR2 is LQKENI. CDR3 length: 13 amino acids. Concerning this clonotype: Its antigen is not known.

TRB amplification used approximately 250 ng of peripheral blood genomic DNA. Multiplex touch-down PCR amplified TRB using TRB-A and TRB-B pools in one tube. TCRdb processed the multiplex PCR reads again and assigns one entry to each CDR3 protein, with no DNA. This sample's clone table lists about 15,000 distinct CDR3 sequences. The clonotype originates from a human donor with an autoimmune cytopenia or autoimmune hepatitis (not recorded which). The chain uses TRBV18 and TRBJ2-3. Sequences were obtained from peripheral blood. The CDR3 is CASSPNVADTQYF. Filled out from reference TRBV18 and TRBJ2-3, the complete variable domain reads NAGVMQNPRHLVRRRGQEARLRCSPMKGHSHVYWYRQLPEEGLKFMVYLQKENIIDESGMPKERFSAEFPKEGPSILRIQQVVRGDSAAYFCASSPNVADTQYFGPGTRLTVL.